This TCR beta chain was sequenced for a study of identical twins. Notes on the study in general: The abundant beta clonotypes from cord blood had fewer insertions, and memory repertoires had none of this.

This clonotype has at least ten counts. Its antigen is not identified. MiXCR, run by TCRdb on the 5' RACE reads, gives a single entry per CDR3 protein. The repertoire has over 500,000 distinct CDR3 sequences, around 20% of them found once; the top ten carry around 0.91%. The CDR3 length is 14 residues. In germline, CDR1 is ENHRY, CDR2 SYGVKD. Losses at the gene ends were 3 bases for V and 8 bases for J; bases not matched to a gene: 6. These data were also filed under a second study, of T cells expressing NK-cell markers.

The TCR sequence derives from a woman in her late teens or twenties in good health. The sample comprised CD4+ T cells sorted from blood. This sequence joins TRBV10-3 and TRBJ2-1, with 8 bases identical to TRBD1. In DNA, the CDR3 is TGTGCCATCAGTGACACGACAGGGGACGATGAGCAGTTCTTC. It encodes CAISDTTGDDEQFF.